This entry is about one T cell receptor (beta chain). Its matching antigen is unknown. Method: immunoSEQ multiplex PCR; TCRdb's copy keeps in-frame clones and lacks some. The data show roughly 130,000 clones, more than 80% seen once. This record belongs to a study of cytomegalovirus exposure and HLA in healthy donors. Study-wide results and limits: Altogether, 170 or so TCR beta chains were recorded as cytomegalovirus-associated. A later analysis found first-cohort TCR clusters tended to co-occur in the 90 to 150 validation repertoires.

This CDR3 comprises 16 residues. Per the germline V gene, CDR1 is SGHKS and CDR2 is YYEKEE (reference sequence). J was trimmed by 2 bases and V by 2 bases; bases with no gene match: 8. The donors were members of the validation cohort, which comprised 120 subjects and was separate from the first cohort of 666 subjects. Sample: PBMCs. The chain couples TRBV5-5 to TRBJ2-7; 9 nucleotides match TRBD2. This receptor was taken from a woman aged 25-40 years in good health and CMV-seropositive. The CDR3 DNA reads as TGTGCCAGCAGCTTTAGGACTAGCGACATACCCTACGAGCAGTACTTC. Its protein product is CASSFRTSDIPYEQYF.